These 5 T cell receptor beta chains were all obtained from the same sample, sequenced in a study of control samples from healthy donors and cancer patients. The protocol was immunoSEQ multiplex PCR, while the TCRdb copy is restricted to in-frame clones and leaves out a portion. The top ten clones hold about 8.7% of a sample with 130,000 or so clones, roughly 84% of them seen once. The sample taken for sequencing was blood. Receptors were obtained from a man aged 40-50 years in good health.

The rearrangement links TRBV2 to TRBJ1-5; TRBD1 matches 7 bases. Trimming took 6 bases from V and 6 from J; bases not matched to a gene: 11. The length of the CDR3 is 15 residues. The V gene's germline CDR1 is SNHLY and CDR2 FYNNEI. The CDR3 spells CASRDGTVGAQPQHF. CDR3 nucleotide sequence: TGTGCCAGCAGAGACGGGACAGTAGGCGCTCAGCCCCAGCATTTT.

The rearrangement joins TRBV6-5 to TRBJ1-5; no firm D call. The V end lost 4 bases, the J end lost 1 base, and 14 bases lay between the germline ends. Germline lookup yields CDR1 MNHEY and CDR2 SVGAGI. The CDR3 runs 16 residues. CDR3 in amino acids: CASSSSPRGSNQPQHF. DNA for the CDR3: TGTGCCAGCAGTTCCTCCCCTCGAGGGAGCAATCAGCCCCAGCATTTT.

This clone has only one observation. The V and J genes are TRBV6-6 and TRBJ1-2; a weak D match, TRBD1 (6 bases). Trimming cost V 6 bases and J 6 bases, with 20 bases left between them. Germline-derived CDR1 and CDR2 are MNHNY and SVGAGI (reference sequence). This CDR3 region has 15 residues. The CDR3 coding sequence is TGTGCCAGCAGGGGAGGGAATAAGGGGGGCGATGGCTACACCTTC. Amino acid sequence: CASRGGNKGGDGYTF.

This chain joins TRBV7-9 and TRBJ2-5; D might be TRBD1 or TRBD2, each matching 6 bases. The CDR3 runs 13 residues. The V gene lost 1 base and the J gene lost 4 bases, with 7 bases spanning the gap. From germline, CDR1 is SEHNR and CDR2 FQNEAQ (reference sequence). The CDR3 loop is CASSLEGGETQYF. The CDR3 DNA is TGTGCCAGCAGCTTAGAGGGGGGAGAGACCCAGTACTTC.

Here the CDR3 DNA reads TGTGCCAGCAGTCTTCTGGGTGCGAACACCGGGGAGCTGTTTTTT. The encoded protein is CASSLLGANTGELFF. The chain recombines TRBV7-6 with TRBJ2-2; unclear D gene. The V gene's germline CDR1 is SGHVS and CDR2 FNYEAQ. Trimming left V 6 bases short and J 0 bases short, with 11 bases between. The CDR3 runs 15 residues.